These 27 T cell receptor beta chains were sequenced from one sample in a study of cytomegalovirus exposure and HLA in healthy donors (dated by TCRdb to about 2017). Libraries were constructed by the immunoSEQ multiplex PCR assay. For the multiplex PCR, a mixture combining 60 forward primers for TCR Vbeta segments and 13 reverse primers for TCR Jbeta segments was used. The table comes from immuneACCESS by way of TCRdb, which keeps in-frame sequences with V and J called. Part of the clones is missing from these tables; in studies checked, under half for an unresolved V gene and the rest for unknown reasons. For this sample, the table gives around 39,000 clones. Clones ranked in the top ten supply more than 3% of the sample. The sample consisted of PBMCs. Receptor source: a male donor in good health and CMV-seronegative.

The rearrangement joins TRBV19 to TRBJ2-3; TRBD1 matches 10 bases. J was trimmed by 6 bases and V by 6 bases; bases with no gene match: 6. Germline CDR1 reads LNHDA; CDR2 reads SQIVND (reference sequence). The CDR3 consists of 14 residues. CDR3 region: CASSMTGGMDTQYF. CDR3 coding DNA: TGTGCCAGTAGCATGACAGGGGGCATGGATACGCAGTATTTT. Based on the CDR3 plus reference TRBV19 and TRBJ2-3, the full variable domain is DGGITQSPKYLFRKEGQNVTLSCEQNLNHDAMYWYRQDPGQGLRLIYYSQIVNDFQKGDIAEGYSVSREKKESFPLTVTSAQKNPTAFYLCASSMTGGMDTQYFGPGTRLTVL.

This chain uses TRBV5-8 with TRBJ2-7; D perhaps matches TRBD2 (6 bases). The ends were cut back, 1 base at V and 3 bases at J, with 11 bases in the middle. Germline-derived CDR1 and CDR2 are SGHTS and YDEGEE. This CDR3 region has 14 residues. Written as DNA, the CDR3 is TGTGCCAGCAGCTTGCCCGGGCGGGACTACGAGCAGTACTTC. Translating it yields CASSLPGRDYEQYF.

V and J are TRBV13 and TRBJ2-3, with a tentative D call TRBD2 (6 bases). Trimming shortened V by 4 bases and J by 0 bases, and 17 bases separated the two germline ends. The CDR3 has 17 residues. Germline V gene lookup returns CDR1 PRHDT and CDR2 FYEKMQ (reference sequence). CDR3 in amino acids: CASSWTHYRESTDTQYF. DNA for the CDR3: TGTGCCAGCAGCTGGACCCACTATCGGGAGAGCACAGATACGCAGTATTTT.

This chain links TRBV10-1 with TRBJ1-6, with 7 nucleotides matching TRBD1. V lost 6 bases and J lost 0; bases outside the gene matches: 11. From germline, CDR1 is WNHNN and CDR2 SYGVQD (reference sequence). This CDR3 comprises 18 residues. CDR3 residues: CASRGTELRSSYNSPLHF. The CDR3 DNA is TGCGCCAGCAGAGGGACAGAGTTAAGGAGCTCCTATAATTCACCCCTCCACTTT.

The chain combines TRBV28 with TRBJ1-4; D gene ambiguous. This CDR3 is 13 amino acids long. Germline assignment: CDR1 MDHEN and CDR2 SYDVKM. The V end lost 4 bases, the J end lost 5 bases, and 8 bases lay between the germline ends. The CDR3 here is CASSWSVNEKLFF. CDR3 nucleotide sequence: TGTGCCAGCAGTTGGTCGGTGAATGAAAAACTGTTTTTT. The whole variable domain, filled in from reference TRBV28 and TRBJ1-4, reads DVKVTQSSRYLVKRTGEKVFLECVQDMDHENMFWYRQDPGLGLRLIYFSYDVKMKEKGDIPEGYSVSREKKERFSLILESASTNQTSMYLCASSWSVNEKLFFGSGTQLSVL.

This chain links TRBV23-1 with TRBJ1-4; TRBD1 aligns across 9 bases. TRBV23-1 is an ORF for which the function is uncertain. The CDR3 is made up of 13 amino acids. J lost 7 bases, V lost 4 bases, and 1 base had no gene match. Here the CDR3 reads CASSRDRVEKLFF. In nucleotides, the CDR3 is TGCGCCAGCAGTCGGGACAGGGTTGAAAAACTGTTTTTT.

The chain employs TRBV15 and TRBJ2-7, with D unclear. Germline V gives CDR1 LNHNV, CDR2 YYDKDF (reference sequence). V lost 0 bases and J lost 0, with 9 bases in between. The length of the CDR3 is 15 residues. CDR3 residues: CATSREKRASYEQYF. DNA of the CDR3: TGTGCCACCAGCAGAGAAAAGAGAGCCTCCTACGAGCAGTACTTC.

The chain recombines TRBV30 with TRBJ1-1, with 9 nucleotides matching TRBD1. Losses at the gene ends were 0 bases for V and 5 bases for J; bases not matched to a gene: 4. This CDR3 has 14 residues. Per the germline V gene, CDR1 is GTSNPN and CDR2 is SVGIG (reference sequence). The CDR3 sequence: CAWSVGQGGTEAFF. The DNA of the CDR3 is TGTGCCTGGAGTGTGGGACAGGGAGGAACTGAAGCTTTCTTT.

The V and J genes are TRBV7-6 and TRBJ2-2; D gene unclear. The CDR3 loop spans 13 amino acids. Germline assignment: CDR1 SGHVS and CDR2 FNYEAQ. The V and J ends lost 3 bases and 4 bases respectively, with 6 bases between them. CDR3 region: CASSLASTGELFF. Written as DNA, the CDR3 is TGTGCCAGCAGCTTGGCCAGCACCGGGGAGCTGTTTTTT.

The genes are TRBV12-5 and TRBJ1-5; D uncertain. This CDR3 spans 14 amino acids. V lost 4 bases, J lost 4 bases, and 11 bases lay in between. Germline CDR1 is LGHNT and CDR2 is FRNRAP. DNA of the CDR3: TGTGCTAGTGGTTCCGAGAGTTGGAATCAGCCCCAGCATTTT. The encoded protein is CASGSESWNQPQHF.

J is TRBJ1-2 and V is TRBV6-1, with a weak D call TRBD1 (5 bases). V was trimmed by 0 bases and J by 2 bases, leaving 13 bases between them. Germline V lookup: CDR1 MNHNS, CDR2 SASEGT. The CDR3 totals 16 residues. CDR3 DNA: TGTGCCAGCAGTGAAGCGTCGGCAGGGAGGAACTATGGCTACACCTTC. It yields the protein CASSEASAGRNYGYTF.

The V gene is TRBV19, the J gene TRBJ1-2, with 9 bases that match TRBD1. The CDR3 is 14 amino acids. Germline trimming cut 6 bases from V and 2 bases from J; bases unmatched to any gene: 4. Germline-derived CDR1 and CDR2 are LNHDA and SQIVND (reference sequence). The CDR3 reads CASSRDRANYGYTF. For the CDR3, the DNA is TGTGCCAGTAGCCGGGACAGGGCAAACTATGGCTACACCTTC.

The CDR3, as DNA: TGTGCCAGCAGCTTAACCCTAGGCGGGGGGTTGTACTTC. It encodes CASSLTLGGGLYF. The gene calls are TRBV7-3 and TRBJ2-5; 8 bases are shared with TRBD2. CDR3 length equals 13 residues. With V trimmed by 0 bases and J by 13 bases, 7 bases remained unmatched. Germline V gene lookup returns CDR1 SGHTA and CDR2 FQGTGA.

The chain combines TRBV27 with TRBJ1-2, with TRBD1 identical over 11 bases. The CDR3 contains 16 residues. Germline CDR1 and CDR2: MNHEY and SMNVEV (reference sequence). The V segment lost 3 bases and the J segment 6 bases; nucleotides outside the gene matches: 9. Written as DNA, the CDR3 is TGTGCCAGCAGTTTGCCGAGGGACAGGGGGACTCATGGCTACACCTTC. Its translation is CASSLPRDRGTHGYTF.

The chain recombines TRBV10-1 with TRBJ2-5, with 9 bases fitting TRBD1. The V segment lost 0 bases and the J segment 2 bases; nucleotides outside the gene matches: 4. Germline CDR1 and CDR2: WNHNN and SYGVQD (reference sequence). CDR3 length: 16 amino acids. CDR3 residues: CASSESGGQGQETQYF. The CDR3 coding sequence is TGCGCCAGCAGTGAGTCAGGGGGACAGGGTCAAGAGACCCAGTACTTC.

The V call is TRBV30, the J call TRBJ1-2, with 9 bases aligning to TRBD1. The CDR3 loop spans 12 amino acids. Trimming at V came to 4 bases and at J to 4 bases, leaving 1 base not matched to a gene. Per the germline V gene, CDR1 is GTSNPN and CDR2 is SVGIG (reference sequence). The CDR3: CAWTGQGYGYTF. DNA of the CDR3: TGTGCCTGGACGGGACAGGGCTATGGCTACACCTTC.

The chain is built from TRBV6-5 and TRBJ1-1; no reliable D call. The CDR3 sequence is 15 residues long. Germline lookup yields CDR1 MNHEY and CDR2 SVGAGI. V gave up 1 base and J gave up 1 base, with 10 bases separating them. The CDR3, as DNA: TGTGCCAGCAGTTACTACGGGGTGGAGAACACTGAAGCTTTCTTT. As protein: CASSYYGVENTEAFF.

The chain uses TRBV27 and TRBJ2-2; D not certain. The CDR3 has 13 amino acids. V was clipped by 2 bases and J by 7 bases, with 8 bases between them. In germline, CDR1 is MNHEY, CDR2 SMNVEV (reference sequence). The CDR3 nucleotides are TGTGCCAGCAGTTTACTCGGTAGCGGGGAGCTGTTTTTT. Protein: CASSLLGSGELFF.

The V call is TRBV29-1, the J call TRBJ2-7; weak D call: TRBD2 (6 bases). V was pared by 0 bases and J by 7 bases, with 16 bases between. CDR3 length: 14 amino acids. Per the germline V gene, CDR1 is SQVTM and CDR2 is ANQGSEA. The CDR3: CSVEDREESGEQYF. The DNA of the CDR3 is TGCAGCGTTGAAGACAGGGAGGAGTCTGGGGAGCAGTACTTC.

The V gene is TRBV19, the J gene TRBJ2-2; 8 nucleotides line up with TRBD2. The CDR3 is 14 residues long. Per the germline V gene, CDR1 is LNHDA and CDR2 is SQIVND (reference sequence). The ends lost 8 bases at V and 2 bases at J; junction bases unmatched: 4. This CDR3 reads CASHRGGNTGELFF. CDR3 in DNA: TGTGCCAGTCACCGGGGGGGAAACACCGGGGAGCTGTTTTTT.

The chain combines TRBV6-5 with TRBJ1-3, with D perhaps TRBD1 (6 bases). This CDR3 is 15 amino acids long. Germline-derived CDR1 and CDR2 are MNHEY and SVGAGI. V lost 6 bases to trimming and J lost 4 bases, with 16 bases between them. The chain's CDR3 is CASREQGSGGNTIYF. The CDR3 nucleotides are TGTGCCAGCAGGGAACAGGGTTCGGGCGGAAACACCATATATTTT.

The gene calls are TRBV6-1 and TRBJ2-7, with D perhaps TRBD1 (6 bases). The V end lost 4 bases, the J end lost 0 bases, and 13 bases lay between the germline ends. This CDR3 has 15 residues. The germline CDR1 and CDR2 sequences are MNHNS and SASEGT. As DNA, the CDR3 is TGTGCCAGCAGTGGTGAACAGGGTGGCTCCTACGAGCAGTACTTC. It encodes CASSGEQGGSYEQYF.

This chain connects TRBV7-9 to TRBJ2-1; 8 bases are shared with TRBD1. The CDR3 is 14 amino acids. V shed 1 base and J 5 bases; nucleotides not matched to a gene: 1. Germline assignment: CDR1 SEHNR and CDR2 FQNEAQ (reference sequence). CDR3 nucleotides: TGTGCCAGCAGCTTAGGGACAGGGAACAATGAGCAGTTCTTC. This translates into CASSLGTGNNEQFF.

The chain is built from TRBV6-4 and TRBJ1-6; 7 bases match TRBD1. The trim removed 6 bases at V and 7 bases at J, leaving 0 bases unmatched. This CDR3 has 12 residues. Per germline, CDR1 MRHNA and CDR2 SNTAGT. The CDR3 loop is CASRQGNSPLHF. CDR3 nucleotide sequence: TGTGCCAGCAGACAGGGGAATTCACCCCTCCACTTT.

The J gene is TRBJ1-4, the V gene TRBV6-5; TRBD1 might be the D (5 bases). Germline-derived CDR1 and CDR2 are MNHEY and SVGAGI. V lost 2 bases and J lost 5, with 9 bases in between. This CDR3 has 14 residues. In DNA, the CDR3 is TGTGCCAGCAGTTACGGAGGGGCGAATGAAAAACTGTTTTTT. This encodes CASSYGGANEKLFF.

CDR3 nucleotides: TGTGCCAGCAGTTTTGCAGGGGGGTCCTTGAACACCGGGGAGCTGTTTTTT. This gives the protein CASSFAGGSLNTGELFF. This chain uses TRBV27 with TRBJ2-2; D is perhaps TRBD1 (7 bases). CDR3 length: 17 residues. With 3 bases removed from V and 1 base from J, the gap between germline ends came to 15 bases. The germline V gene encodes CDR1 MNHEY and CDR2 SMNVEV (reference sequence).

CDR3 coding DNA: TGTGCCAGCAGTCTCGGACAGGGTGGAATGAACACTGAAGCTTTCTTT. It specifies CASSLGQGGMNTEAFF. V usage is TRBV7-6 and J usage is TRBJ1-1, with 8 bases matching TRBD1. The CDR3 is made up of 16 amino acids. J was trimmed by 0 bases and V by 6 bases; bases with no gene match: 9. CDR1 is SGHVS and CDR2 is FNYEAQ in the germline V gene.